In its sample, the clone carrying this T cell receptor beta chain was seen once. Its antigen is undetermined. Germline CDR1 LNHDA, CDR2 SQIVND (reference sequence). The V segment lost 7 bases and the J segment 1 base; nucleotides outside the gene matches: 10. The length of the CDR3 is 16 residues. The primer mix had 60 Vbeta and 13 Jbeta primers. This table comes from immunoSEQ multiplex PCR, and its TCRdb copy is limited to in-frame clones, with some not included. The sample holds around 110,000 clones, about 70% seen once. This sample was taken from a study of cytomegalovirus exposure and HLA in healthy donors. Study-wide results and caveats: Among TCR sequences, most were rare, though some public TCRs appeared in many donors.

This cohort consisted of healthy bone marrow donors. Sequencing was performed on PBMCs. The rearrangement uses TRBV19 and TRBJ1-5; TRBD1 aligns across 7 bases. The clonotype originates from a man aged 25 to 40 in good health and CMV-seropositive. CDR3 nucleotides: TGTGCCAGTACCGTAGTACAGGGGACAAGCAATCAGCCCCAGCATTTT. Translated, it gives CASTVVQGTSNQPQHF.